The 3 T cell receptor beta chains presented below share a single source sample, sequenced in a study of identical twins. TCRdb re-derived calls from the 5' RACE reads in MiXCR, one entry per CDR3 protein. The data contain hundreds of thousands of distinct CDR3 sequences, around 6.1% of them seen just once; the ten biggest clones take up under 2%. The sample taken for sequencing was naive T cells sorted from blood. These receptors originate from a man between 18 and 35 years old in good health.

This clonotype was picked up many times. The chain uses TRBV6-2 or TRBV6-3 and TRBJ2-5; D possibly uses TRBD1 or TRBD2 (5 bases each). Between the trimmed V and J ends, which lost 7 bases and 7 bases, there was a span of 22 bases. Per the germline V gene, CDR1 is MNHEY and CDR2 is SVGEGT. The CDR3 has 15 amino acids. CDR3 DNA: TGTGCCAGCACCGGGGCTACTGTACCAAGAGTGACCCAGTACTTC. As protein: CASTGATVPRVTQYF.

The chain combines TRBV18 with TRBJ2-7; TRBD1 aligns across 7 bases. The CDR3 sequence is 15 residues long. V shed 2 bases and J 1 base; nucleotides not matched to a gene: 5. Germline CDR1 and CDR2: KGHSH and LQKENI. Written as DNA, the CDR3 is TGTGCCAGCTCACCAAACAGGGGCCCTTCCTACGAGCAGTACGTC. Translated: CASSPNRGPSYEQYV.

For this clonotype: Just one base apart from a much larger clone, this may be a read error. This sequence joins TRBV29-1 and TRBJ2-1, with TRBD2 identical over 7 bases. The germline gives CDR1 SQVTM, CDR2 ANQGSEA. The CDR3 consists of 11 residues. This CDR3 reads CSVGHTTGLLF. Written as DNA, the CDR3 is TGCAGCGTTGGCCACACCACGGGACTATTGTTC.